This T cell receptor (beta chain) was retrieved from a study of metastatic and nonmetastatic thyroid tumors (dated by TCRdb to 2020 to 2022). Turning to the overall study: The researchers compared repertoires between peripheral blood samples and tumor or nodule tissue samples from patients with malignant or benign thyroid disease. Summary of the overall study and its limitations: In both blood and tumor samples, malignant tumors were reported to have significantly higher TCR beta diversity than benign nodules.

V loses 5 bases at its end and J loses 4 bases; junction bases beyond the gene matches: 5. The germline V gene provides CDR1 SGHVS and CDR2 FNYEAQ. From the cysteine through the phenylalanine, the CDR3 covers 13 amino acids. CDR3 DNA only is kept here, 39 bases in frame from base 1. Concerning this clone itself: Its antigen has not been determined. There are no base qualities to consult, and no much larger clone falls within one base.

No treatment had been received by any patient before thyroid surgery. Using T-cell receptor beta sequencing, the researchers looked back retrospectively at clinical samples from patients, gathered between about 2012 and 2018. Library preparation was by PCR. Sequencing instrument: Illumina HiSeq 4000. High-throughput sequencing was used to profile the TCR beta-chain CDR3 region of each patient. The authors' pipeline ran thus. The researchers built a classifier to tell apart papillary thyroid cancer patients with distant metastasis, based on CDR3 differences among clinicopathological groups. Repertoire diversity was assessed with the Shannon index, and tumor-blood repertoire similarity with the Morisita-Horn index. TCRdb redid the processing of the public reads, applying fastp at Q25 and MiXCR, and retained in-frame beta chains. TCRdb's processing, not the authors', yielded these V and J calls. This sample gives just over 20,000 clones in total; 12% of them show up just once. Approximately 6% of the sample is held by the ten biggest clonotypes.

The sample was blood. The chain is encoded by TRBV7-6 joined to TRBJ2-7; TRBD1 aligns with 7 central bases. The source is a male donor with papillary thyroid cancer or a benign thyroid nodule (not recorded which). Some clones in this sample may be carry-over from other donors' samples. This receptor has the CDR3 CASSAGTDYEQYF. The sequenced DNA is TGTGCCAGCAGCGCCGGGACAGATTACGAGCAGTACTTC.